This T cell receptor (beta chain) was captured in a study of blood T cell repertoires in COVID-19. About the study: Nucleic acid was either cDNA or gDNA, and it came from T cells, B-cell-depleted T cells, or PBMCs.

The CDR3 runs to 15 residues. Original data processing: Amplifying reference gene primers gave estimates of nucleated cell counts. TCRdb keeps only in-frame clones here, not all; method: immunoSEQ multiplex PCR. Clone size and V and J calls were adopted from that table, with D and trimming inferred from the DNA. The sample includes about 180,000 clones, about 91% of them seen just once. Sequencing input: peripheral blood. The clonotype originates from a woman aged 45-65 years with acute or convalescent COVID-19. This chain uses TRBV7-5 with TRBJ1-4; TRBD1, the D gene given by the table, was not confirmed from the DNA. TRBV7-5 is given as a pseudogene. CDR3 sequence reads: CVRSFLTGGVEKLFF. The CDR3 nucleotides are TGTGTCAGAAGCTTTTTGACAGGGGGAGTTGAAAAACTGTTTTTT.